Below, 3 T cell receptor beta chains from the same sample are listed, as sequenced in a study of blood T cell repertoires in COVID-19. Libraries were prepared by immunoSEQ multiplex PCR; TCRdb keeps only in-frame clonotypes and omits some of them. The sample carries about 91,000 clones, 88% recorded once. The sequenced sample consisted of peripheral blood. The receptors shown here come from an elderly woman with active COVID-19.

The chain has TRBV7-2 and TRBJ2-5; 12 bases are shared with TRBD2. Germline CDR1 SGHTA, CDR2 FQGNSA. The V gene end was trimmed by 4 bases and the J gene end by 2 bases; junction bases not matched to a gene: 14. The CDR3 totals 19 residues. This CDR3 reads CASSSRSETSGRGQETQYF. The CDR3 DNA is TGTGCCAGCAGCTCGAGATCGGAGACTAGCGGGAGAGGGCAAGAGACCCAGTACTTC. The full variable domain, completed using reference TRBV7-2 and TRBJ2-5, is GAGVSQSPSNKVTEKGKDVELRCDPISGHTALYWYRQSLGQGLEFLIYFQGNSAPDKSGLPSDRFSAERTGGSVSTLTIQRTQQEDSAVYLCASSSRSETSGRGQETQYFGPGTRLLVL.

This clone was recorded once. The same CDR3 arises from other DNA sequences in this sample as well. V and J are TRBV12-3 or TRBV12-4 and TRBJ1-2, with D perhaps TRBD1 (5 bases). The CDR3 is 13 amino acids. V shed 5 bases and J shed 1 base, with 8 bases lying between them. CDR3 amino acids: CASSPDSNYGYTF. In DNA form, the CDR3 reads TGTGCCAGCAGTCCAGACAGTAACTATGGCTACACCTTC.

The genes are TRBV9 and TRBJ1-2, with 10 positions matching TRBD1. This CDR3 has 15 residues. V lost 0 bases and J lost 7; bases outside the gene matches: 6. Germline-derived CDR1 and CDR2 are SGDLS and YYNGEE. The CDR3 nucleotides read TGTGCCAGCAGCGTAGCTCTGGACAGGGGGGCTGGCTACACCTTC. Its translation: CASSVALDRGAGYTF.